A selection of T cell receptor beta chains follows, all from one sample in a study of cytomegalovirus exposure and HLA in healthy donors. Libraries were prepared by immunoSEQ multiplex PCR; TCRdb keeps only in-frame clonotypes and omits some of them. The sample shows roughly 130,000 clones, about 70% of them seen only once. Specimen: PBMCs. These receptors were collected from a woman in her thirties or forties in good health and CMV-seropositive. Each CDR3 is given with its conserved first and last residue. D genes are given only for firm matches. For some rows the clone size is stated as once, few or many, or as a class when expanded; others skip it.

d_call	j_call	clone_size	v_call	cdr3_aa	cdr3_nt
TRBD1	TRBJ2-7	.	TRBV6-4	CASKDRGYEQYF	TGTGCCAGCAAGGACAGGGGCTACGAGCAGTACTTC
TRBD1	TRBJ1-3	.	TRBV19	CASSPTGAGNTIYF	TGTGCCAGTAGCCCTACAGGGGCTGGAAACACCATATATTTT
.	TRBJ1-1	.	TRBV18	CASQGDNLGTEAFF	TGTGCCAGCCAAGGGGACAATCTGGGAACTGAAGCTTTCTTT
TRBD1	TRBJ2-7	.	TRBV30	CAWSLTGAGEQYF	TGTGCCTGGAGTTTGACAGGGGCAGGAGAGCAGTACTTC
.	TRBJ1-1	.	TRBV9	CASSANMNTEAFF	TGTGCCAGCAGCGCAAACATGAACACTGAAGCTTTCTTT
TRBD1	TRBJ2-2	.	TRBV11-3	CASSLRTGAGELFF	TGTGCCAGCAGCCTTCGGACAGGGGCCGGGGAGCTGTTTTTT
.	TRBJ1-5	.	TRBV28	CASKSPGGDGYF	TGTGCCAGCAAAAGCCCTGGTGGAGACGGGTATTTT
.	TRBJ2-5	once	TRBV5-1	CASSYHREGETQYF	TGCGCCAGCAGCTATCACAGGGAAGGAGAGACCCAGTACTTC
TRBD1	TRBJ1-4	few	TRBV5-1	CASSDRGFSSATNEKLFF	TGCGCCAGCAGCGACAGGGGTTTTAGTAGTGCAACTAATGAAAAACTGTTTTTT
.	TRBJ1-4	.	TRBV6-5	CASSYSGIEKLFF	TGTGCCAGCAGTTATTCAGGGATTGAAAAACTGTTTTTT
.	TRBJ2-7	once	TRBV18	CASSRVAGRTSYEQYF	TGTGCCAGCTCACGGGTAGCAGGGAGGACCTCCTACGAGCAGTACTTT
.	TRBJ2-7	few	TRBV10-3	CAITPGPGASYEQYF	TGTGCCATCACCCCAGGCCCAGGGGCTTCCTACGAGCAGTACTTC
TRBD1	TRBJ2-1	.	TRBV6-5	CASRIDRETYNEQFF	TGTGCCAGCAGGATCGACAGGGAAACCTACAATGAGCAGTTCTTC
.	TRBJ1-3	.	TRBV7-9	CASSPSGIRNTIYF	TGTGCCAGCAGCCCGTCGGGGATTCGAAACACCATATATTTT
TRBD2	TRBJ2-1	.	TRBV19	CATDASGFGNEQFF	TGTGCCACTGACGCTAGCGGGTTCGGCAATGAGCAGTTCTTC
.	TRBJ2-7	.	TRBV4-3	CASSQIQGSTYEQYF	TGCGCCAGCAGCCAAATCCAGGGCAGTACCTACGAGCAGTACTTC
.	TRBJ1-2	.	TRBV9	CASSVSLEGINYGYTF	TGTGCCAGCAGCGTCAGCTTGGAGGGAATCAACTATGGCTACACCTTC
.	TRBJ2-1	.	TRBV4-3	CASSQGGNNEQFF	TGCGCCAGCAGCCAGGGGGGTAACAATGAGCAGTTCTTC
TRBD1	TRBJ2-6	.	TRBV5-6	CASSATGGATGANVLTF	TGTGCCAGCAGCGCAACAGGGGGCGCGACTGGGGCCAACGTCCTGACTTTC
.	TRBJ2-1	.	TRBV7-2	CASSLRGGGHNEQFF	TGTGCCAGCAGCTTAAGAGGGGGGGGGCACAATGAGCAGTTCTTC
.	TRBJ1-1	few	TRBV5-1	CASSLQDDKAFF	TGCGCCAGCAGCCTCCAGGATGACAAAGCTTTCTTT
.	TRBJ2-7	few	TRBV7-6	CASSLASTEQYF	TGTGCCAGCAGCTTAGCTAGCACGGAGCAGTACTTC
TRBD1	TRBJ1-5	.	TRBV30	CAWSARRDRSNQPQHF	TGTGCCTGGAGTGCCCGCCGGGACAGAAGCAATCAGCCCCAGCATTTT
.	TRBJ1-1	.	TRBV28	CASSLFGGWWGAFF	TGTGCCAGCAGTTTATTCGGGGGATGGTGGGGGGCTTTCTTT
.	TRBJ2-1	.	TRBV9	CASSVVYSSHEQFF	TGTGCCAGCAGCGTAGTGTATAGTTCCCATGAGCAGTTCTTC
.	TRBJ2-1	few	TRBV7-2	CASSLLAPTLYNEQFF	TGTGCCAGCAGCTTACTAGCTCCCACGCTGTACAATGAGCAGTTCTTC
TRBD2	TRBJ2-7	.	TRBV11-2	CASSLVVLAGVGEQYF	TGTGCCAGCAGCTTAGTTGTTTTAGCGGGGGTTGGCGAGCAGTACTTC
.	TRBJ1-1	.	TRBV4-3	CASSQDSKGLNTEAFF	TGCGCCAGCAGCCAAGATTCTAAGGGGTTGAACACTGAAGCTTTCTTT
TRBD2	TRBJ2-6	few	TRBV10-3	CAISRDYPGTGANVLTF	TGTGCCATCAGCCGGGACTACCCGGGTACTGGGGCCAACGTCCTGACTTTC
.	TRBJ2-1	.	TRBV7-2	CASSFNRDNEQFF	TGTGCCAGCAGCTTTAACAGGGACAATGAGCAGTTCTTC
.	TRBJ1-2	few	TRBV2	CASSEVAGLNYGYTF	TGTGCCAGCAGTGAAGTGGCGGGTCTTAACTATGGCTACACCTTC
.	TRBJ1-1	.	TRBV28	CASSMAPEAFF	TGTGCCAGCTCCATGGCTCCTGAAGCTTTCTTT
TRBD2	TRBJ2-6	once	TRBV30	CAWKGGIWSSGANVLTF	TGTGCCTGGAAGGGAGGGATTTGGAGCTCTGGGGCCAACGTCCTGACTTTC
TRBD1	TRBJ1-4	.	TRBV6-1	CASSAQGQLGEKLFF	TGTGCCAGCAGTGCACAGGGGCAGCTCGGTGAAAAACTGTTTTTT
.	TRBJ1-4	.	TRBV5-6	CASSVTGHGGEKLFF	TGTGCCAGCAGCGTGACGGGCCACGGAGGCGAAAAACTGTTTTTT
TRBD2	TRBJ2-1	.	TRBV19	CASSGWASGVYNEQFF	TGTGCCAGTAGTGGGTGGGCTAGCGGGGTCTACAATGAGCAGTTCTTC
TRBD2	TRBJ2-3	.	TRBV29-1	CSAAGGRGSTDTQYF	TGCAGCGCCGCGGGGGGGAGGGGTAGCACAGATACGCAGTATTTT
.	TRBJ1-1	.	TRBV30	CAWRLTGLNTEAFF	TGTGCCTGGAGACTAACAGGCCTGAACACTGAAGCTTTCTTT
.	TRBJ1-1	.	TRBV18	CASSPAGITEAFF	TGTGCCAGCTCACCTGCGGGGATCACTGAAGCTTTCTTT
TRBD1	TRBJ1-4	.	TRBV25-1	CASSERFRGTAAEKLFF	TGTGCCAGCAGTGAAAGGTTCCGGGGGACAGCCGCTGAAAAACTGTTTTTT
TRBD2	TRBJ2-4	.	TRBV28	CASSLILAGIAKNIQYF	TGTGCCAGCAGTTTAATACTAGCGGGTATAGCCAAAAACATTCAGTACTTC